Listed below are T cell receptor beta chains from one sample, sequenced in a study of Ad26.COV2.S vaccination and SARS-CoV-2 variants. Libraries were prepared by immunoSEQ multiplex PCR; TCRdb keeps only in-frame clonotypes and omits some of them. The sample records 410,000 or so clones, about 90% being singletons. The specimen comprised peripheral blood, sampled in a trial of Ad26.COV2.S vaccine versus placebo. These receptors came from a person between 18 and 59 years old who received the Ad26.COV2.S COVID-19 vaccine or a placebo. Each CDR3 is given with its conserved first and last residue. D genes are given only for firm matches. Not every row has a clone size; where given, it reads once, few, many or a size class.

v_gene: TRBV30; j_gene: TRBJ2-3; d_gene: TRBD2; abundance: NA; CDR3nt: TGTGCCTGGAGTGTAACTAGCGGGGGGGCTAGCACAGATACGCAGTATTTT; CDR3aa: CAWSVTSGGASTDTQYF
v_gene: TRBV25-1; j_gene: TRBJ1-2; d_gene: NA; abundance: NA; CDR3nt: TGTGCCAGCAGTGGGGGCAGGTGGGACTATGGCTACACCTTC; CDR3aa: CASSGGRWDYGYTF
v_gene: TRBV5-1; j_gene: TRBJ2-7; d_gene: TRBD1; abundance: once; CDR3nt: TGCGCCAGCAAAAGTTCCGGACAGGGGTACGAGCAGTACTTC; CDR3aa: CASKSSGQGYEQYF
v_gene: TRBV6-2/TRBV6-3; j_gene: TRBJ2-2; d_gene: TRBD2; abundance: NA; CDR3nt: TGTGCCAGCAGCTCGGGAGGTAGCGGGACCGGGGAGCTGTTTTTT; CDR3aa: CASSSGGSGTGELFF
v_gene: TRBV10-2; j_gene: TRBJ1-1; d_gene: NA; abundance: once; CDR3nt: TGCGCCAGCAGGGAGGCCATAAACACTGAAGCTTTCTTT; CDR3aa: CASREAINTEAFF
v_gene: TRBV13; j_gene: TRBJ2-3; d_gene: NA; abundance: NA; CDR3nt: TGTGCCGGGGCCTCCGGCACAGATACGCAGTATTTT; CDR3aa: CAGASGTDTQYF
v_gene: TRBV4-3; j_gene: TRBJ1-6; d_gene: NA; abundance: NA; CDR3nt: TGCGCCAGCAGCCCCCGGGAACAAAATTCGATGAATTCACCCCTCCACTTT; CDR3aa: CASSPREQNSMNSPLHF
v_gene: TRBV7-2; j_gene: TRBJ2-1; d_gene: NA; abundance: NA; CDR3nt: TGTGCCAGCAGCTTAGCGCTGACTGAGCAGTTCTTC; CDR3aa: CASSLALTEQFF
v_gene: TRBV7-9; j_gene: TRBJ2-2; d_gene: NA; abundance: few; CDR3nt: TGTGCCAGCAGCGATCCCCCGGGTTCCCAGACCGGGGAGCTGTTTTTT; CDR3aa: CASSDPPGSQTGELFF
v_gene: TRBV29-1; j_gene: TRBJ2-7; d_gene: NA; abundance: NA; CDR3nt: TGCAGCGTTGAAGGACAAAGGGACGAGCAGTACTTC; CDR3aa: CSVEGQRDEQYF
v_gene: TRBV3-1/TRBV3-2; j_gene: TRBJ2-1; d_gene: NA; abundance: NA; CDR3nt: TGTGCCAGCAGCCTGGGGCCCCGACAGGGAGGGGATGAGCAGTTCTTC; CDR3aa: CASSLGPRQGGDEQFF
v_gene: TRBV28; j_gene: TRBJ2-4; d_gene: TRBD1; abundance: NA; CDR3nt: TGTGCCGGCAGTTCCCCCCCGACAGGGCCTAGCATTCAGTACTTC; CDR3aa: CAGSSPPTGPSIQYF
v_gene: TRBV5-1; j_gene: TRBJ2-1; d_gene: TRBD1; abundance: NA; CDR3nt: TGCGCCAGCAGCCAAGTCCCGGGACAGGGGGCGCAAAATGAGCAGTTCTTC; CDR3aa: CASSQVPGQGAQNEQFF
v_gene: TRBV7-2; j_gene: TRBJ2-5; d_gene: TRBD1; abundance: NA; CDR3nt: TGTGCCAGCAGCTTAAGGGGACAGGGAGTGGGTCAAGAGACCCAGTACTTC; CDR3aa: CASSLRGQGVGQETQYF
v_gene: TRBV11-3; j_gene: TRBJ2-5; d_gene: NA; abundance: NA; CDR3nt: TGTGCCAGCAGCCTAGACAGAGTACAAGAGACCCAGTACTTC; CDR3aa: CASSLDRVQETQYF
v_gene: TRBV19; j_gene: TRBJ2-2; d_gene: NA; abundance: NA; CDR3nt: TGTGCCAGTAGTATGTTTGGCCCGGGGGACACCGGGGAGCTGTTTTTT; CDR3aa: CASSMFGPGDTGELFF
v_gene: TRBV3-1/TRBV3-2; j_gene: TRBJ2-7; d_gene: NA; abundance: NA; CDR3nt: TGTGCCAGCAGCCAAGACGACGAGCAGTACTTC; CDR3aa: CASSQDDEQYF
v_gene: TRBV6-7; j_gene: TRBJ1-5; d_gene: NA; abundance: NA; CDR3nt: TGTGCCAGCAGTTACCCGGGGGGGGCCCATCAGCCCCAGCATTTT; CDR3aa: CASSYPGGAHQPQHF
v_gene: TRBV7-9; j_gene: TRBJ2-3; d_gene: NA; abundance: NA; CDR3nt: TGTGCCAGCAGCTTCCAGAATAGCGACACAGATACGCAGTATTTT; CDR3aa: CASSFQNSDTDTQYF
v_gene: TRBV6-5; j_gene: TRBJ1-4; d_gene: NA; abundance: NA; CDR3nt: TGTGCCAGCAGTTACAGGGCAGGACTTAATGAAAAACTGTTTTTT; CDR3aa: CASSYRAGLNEKLFF
v_gene: TRBV10-3; j_gene: TRBJ1-4; d_gene: NA; abundance: NA; CDR3nt: TGTGCCATCAGTCCCGCCCCTGCCAGTCCGGAGGAAAAACTGTTTTTT; CDR3aa: CAISPAPASPEEKLFF
v_gene: TRBV7-9; j_gene: TRBJ2-7; d_gene: NA; abundance: NA; CDR3nt: TGTGCCAGCAGCCCTCTGGACGTCCGTCCCTACGAGCAGTACTTC; CDR3aa: CASSPLDVRPYEQYF
v_gene: TRBV21-1; j_gene: TRBJ1-6; d_gene: NA; abundance: NA; CDR3nt: TGTGCCAGCAGCAATTGGCCGGACAGGGGGTATTCACCCCTCCACTTT; CDR3aa: CASSNWPDRGYSPLHF
v_gene: TRBV27; j_gene: TRBJ1-5; d_gene: NA; abundance: NA; CDR3nt: TGTGCCAGCAGTGACGACGGGCCTTGGCCCCAGCATTTT; CDR3aa: CASSDDGPWPQHF
v_gene: TRBV4-3; j_gene: TRBJ1-2; d_gene: NA; abundance: NA; CDR3nt: TGCGCCAGCAGCCGGACCGGTACTAACTATGGCTACACCTTC; CDR3aa: CASSRTGTNYGYTF
v_gene: TRBV30; j_gene: TRBJ1-6; d_gene: TRBD1; abundance: NA; CDR3nt: TGTGCCTGGAGTGGCCCCGGGACAGGGTCGGCACCCCTCCACTTT; CDR3aa: CAWSGPGTGSAPLHF
v_gene: TRBV11-2; j_gene: TRBJ1-2; d_gene: NA; abundance: NA; CDR3nt: TGTGCCAGCAGCCCTTTTACAGTTTTTAACTATGGCTACACCTTC; CDR3aa: CASSPFTVFNYGYTF
v_gene: TRBV7-8; j_gene: TRBJ2-7; d_gene: NA; abundance: NA; CDR3nt: TGTGCCAGCAGCTTAGCGGGGGGGACAGGCTCCTACGAGCAGTACTTC; CDR3aa: CASSLAGGTGSYEQYF
v_gene: TRBV5-1; j_gene: TRBJ2-1; d_gene: NA; abundance: NA; CDR3nt: TGCGCCAGCAGCTTGTTCAATCCGCTCAGTCTAGCGACTTACAATGAGCAGTTCTTC; CDR3aa: CASSLFNPLSLATYNEQFF
v_gene: TRBV18; j_gene: TRBJ2-5; d_gene: TRBD1; abundance: NA; CDR3nt: TGTGCCAGCTCACCTTCTGCCCACCGTAGGGGGCAATCAACCCAAGAGACCCAGTACTTC; CDR3aa: CASSPSAHRRGQSTQETQYF
v_gene: TRBV11-2; j_gene: TRBJ2-3; d_gene: NA; abundance: few; CDR3nt: TGTGCCAGCAGCTTAGCGGGGGGCGGGAGCACAGATACGCAGTATTTT; CDR3aa: CASSLAGGGSTDTQYF
v_gene: TRBV28; j_gene: TRBJ2-7; d_gene: NA; abundance: NA; CDR3nt: TGTGCCAGCCTACAGGGCAGCTCCTACGAGCAGTACTTC; CDR3aa: CASLQGSSYEQYF
v_gene: TRBV28; j_gene: TRBJ1-1; d_gene: NA; abundance: NA; CDR3nt: TGTGCCAGCAGTTTAACCAGAAAGAACACTGAAGCTTTCTTT; CDR3aa: CASSLTRKNTEAFF
v_gene: TRBV10-1; j_gene: TRBJ1-2; d_gene: TRBD1; abundance: once; CDR3nt: TGCTACAAACATTTATCGGGGGACAGTAGACTTTGGGGCTACACCTTC; CDR3aa: CYKHLSGDSRLWGYTF
v_gene: TRBV6-2/TRBV6-3; j_gene: TRBJ2-7; d_gene: NA; abundance: NA; CDR3nt: TGTGCCAGCAGCCCGGACGGCTCAATAGTTGAGCAGTACTTC; CDR3aa: CASSPDGSIVEQYF
v_gene: TRBV9; j_gene: TRBJ2-3; d_gene: NA; abundance: NA; CDR3nt: TGTGCCAGCAGCGCCGCCCTTATGAGCGGCGTCACAGATACGCAGTATTTT; CDR3aa: CASSAALMSGVTDTQYF
v_gene: TRBV30; j_gene: TRBJ2-5; d_gene: TRBD2; abundance: NA; CDR3nt: TGTGCCTGGAGTGTTACTGCTCCCGGGCGGGAGCTGAGATTGGAGACCCAGTACTTC; CDR3aa: CAWSVTAPGRELRLETQYF
v_gene: TRBV18; j_gene: TRBJ2-1; d_gene: NA; abundance: NA; CDR3nt: TGTGCCAGCTCACCACCGTTCCCGGACGGGGAGCAGTTCTTC; CDR3aa: CASSPPFPDGEQFF
v_gene: TRBV9; j_gene: TRBJ1-1; d_gene: TRBD1; abundance: NA; CDR3nt: TGTGCCAGCAGCGTTACAGGGGGAGTGAACACTGAAGCTTTCTTT; CDR3aa: CASSVTGGVNTEAFF
v_gene: TRBV6-5; j_gene: TRBJ1-2; d_gene: NA; abundance: NA; CDR3nt: TGTGCCAGCAGTTACGCCCCGCCAGGACGGAACTACACCTTC; CDR3aa: CASSYAPPGRNYTF
v_gene: TRBV7-8; j_gene: TRBJ1-5; d_gene: NA; abundance: NA; CDR3nt: TGTGCCAGCAGCTTAGTAATAGGTCAGCCCCAGCATTTT; CDR3aa: CASSLVIGQPQHF
v_gene: TRBV27; j_gene: TRBJ2-7; d_gene: TRBD1; abundance: NA; CDR3nt: TGTGCCAGCAGTCCAGGGACAGCGTCCTACGAGCAGTACTTC; CDR3aa: CASSPGTASYEQYF
v_gene: TRBV2; j_gene: TRBJ2-1; d_gene: TRBD1; abundance: NA; CDR3nt: TGTGCCAGCAGTGAGGGACAGTACAATGAGCAGTTCTTC; CDR3aa: CASSEGQYNEQFF
v_gene: TRBV18; j_gene: TRBJ2-5; d_gene: TRBD2; abundance: NA; CDR3nt: TGTGCCAGCTCAAGGACTAGTCAAGAGACCCAGTACTTC; CDR3aa: CASSRTSQETQYF
v_gene: TRBV3-1/TRBV3-2; j_gene: TRBJ1-4; d_gene: NA; abundance: NA; CDR3nt: TGTGCCAGCCGGAAGGGGGGTTCTAATGAAAAACTGTTTTTT; CDR3aa: CASRKGGSNEKLFF
v_gene: TRBV18; j_gene: TRBJ2-1; d_gene: NA; abundance: NA; CDR3nt: TGTGCCAGCTCACCATCCTACAATGAGCAGTTCTTC; CDR3aa: CASSPSYNEQFF
v_gene: TRBV9; j_gene: TRBJ2-5; d_gene: TRBD2; abundance: NA; CDR3nt: TGTGCCAGCAGCGTAGCTACGGGACTAGCCCCCCAAGAGACCCAGTACTTC; CDR3aa: CASSVATGLAPQETQYF
v_gene: TRBV5-6; j_gene: TRBJ2-1; d_gene: NA; abundance: NA; CDR3nt: TGTGCCAGCAGCCCCGGGTGGCAATGGGGGGCCAACAATGAGCAGTTCTTC; CDR3aa: CASSPGWQWGANNEQFF
v_gene: TRBV7-9; j_gene: TRBJ2-2; d_gene: NA; abundance: NA; CDR3nt: TGTGCCAGCAGCTTAGGTCAGGGGAGCACCGGGGAGCTGTTTTTT; CDR3aa: CASSLGQGSTGELFF
v_gene: TRBV10-3; j_gene: TRBJ2-7; d_gene: NA; abundance: NA; CDR3nt: TGTGCCACCCTGGGGCAGAACTACGAGCAGTACTTC; CDR3aa: CATLGQNYEQYF
v_gene: TRBV6-1; j_gene: TRBJ1-1; d_gene: NA; abundance: NA; CDR3nt: TGTGCCAGCAGTGAAACAGGGAAGGTTCGTGAAGCTTTCTTT; CDR3aa: CASSETGKVREAFF
v_gene: TRBV18; j_gene: TRBJ1-4; d_gene: NA; abundance: NA; CDR3nt: TGTGCCAGCTCACCAAGGGACCCCGAAAAACTGTTTTTT; CDR3aa: CASSPRDPEKLFF
v_gene: TRBV27; j_gene: TRBJ1-1; d_gene: TRBD1; abundance: NA; CDR3nt: TGTGCCAGCAGTTTATCCGTGGGATACGGGACAGGGGCCCCCATGGGCGAAGCTTTCTTT; CDR3aa: CASSLSVGYGTGAPMGEAFF
v_gene: TRBV7-2; j_gene: TRBJ1-2; d_gene: NA; abundance: NA; CDR3nt: TGTGCCAGCAGCTTAGTCCCAGGGGCGGATGGCTACACCTTC; CDR3aa: CASSLVPGADGYTF
v_gene: TRBV7-2; j_gene: TRBJ2-7; d_gene: TRBD2; abundance: few; CDR3nt: TGTGCCAGCAGGCCCCGGGGGGGGTCCTACGAGCAGTACTTC; CDR3aa: CASRPRGGSYEQYF
v_gene: TRBV27; j_gene: TRBJ1-2; d_gene: NA; abundance: NA; CDR3nt: TGTGCCAGCAGTTTAGACCCCAGACAGTGGGGTGGCTACACCTTC; CDR3aa: CASSLDPRQWGGYTF
v_gene: TRBV6-1; j_gene: TRBJ1-2; d_gene: NA; abundance: NA; CDR3nt: TGTGCCAGCAGTGAATTATGGGAGGGTGGCTACACCTTC; CDR3aa: CASSELWEGGYTF
v_gene: TRBV6-5; j_gene: TRBJ2-7; d_gene: NA; abundance: NA; CDR3nt: TGTGCCAGCAGTTACGGGGCAGGGGAGGGCGAGCAGTACTTC; CDR3aa: CASSYGAGEGEQYF
v_gene: TRBV3-1/TRBV3-2; j_gene: TRBJ2-7; d_gene: NA; abundance: NA; CDR3nt: TGTGCCAGCAGCCGTGCCGGGTACGAGCAGTACTTC; CDR3aa: CASSRAGYEQYF